This record concerns one TCR beta chain sequence. The antigen is undetermined. The sample originates from a study of ipilimumab plus nivolumab after autologous stem cell transplantation. Study-wide background: Typical patient got roughly 5 ipilimumab doses and about eight nivolumab doses (median). The myeloma cohort included high-risk transplant-naive patients and patients relapsing within 3 years of a first autologous transplant. Points from the study as a whole: Per the authors, repertoire, Treg and microbiota data justify further study.

Dosing: nivolumab 3 mg/kg IV, weeks 1, 4, 7, 10, then every two weeks to week 26. V was cut by 3 bases and J by 1 base, with 11 bases left in between. The CDR3 length is 15 residues. The germline V gene has CDR1 LNHDA and CDR2 SQIVND (reference sequence). TCRdb's table, derived via immunoSEQ multiplex PCR, lists solely in-frame clones and lacks some. This table holds roughly 40,000 clones, 90% to 95% found once. The source was PBMCs, collected in a trial of ipilimumab plus nivolumab as post-transplant consolidation. The chain carries TRBV19 and TRBJ2-3; D uncertain. The TCR was taken from a male donor with multiple myeloma. The CDR3 here is CASSIGTHRTDTQYF. DNA of the CDR3: TGTGCCAGTAGTATCGGTACCCACCGCACAGATACGCAGTATTTT.